This T cell receptor beta chain derives from a study of blood T cell repertoires in COVID-19. V was trimmed by 5 bases and J by 2 bases, leaving 11 bases between them. The length of the CDR3 is 14 residues. Germline V CDR1 and CDR2: SGHTA, FQGNSA. Measured with immunoSEQ multiplex PCR; TCRdb has only the in-frame clones, and not every one. Of some 300,000 clones listed, 85% to 95% are singletons. The chain carries TRBV7-2 and TRBJ2-3, with TRBD2 as a possible D gene (5 bases). The specimen was PBMCs or T cells enriched from blood (not recorded which). The origin of this receptor is a woman aged 25 to 39 who had been exposed to COVID-19. This CDR3 reads CASSTRLPTDTQYF. DNA of the CDR3: TGTGCCAGCAGCACCAGACTACCCACAGATACGCAGTATTTT.